The sample holds many counts of the clone carrying this T cell receptor beta chain. These data are taken from a study of neurological immune-mediated disorders. Germline CDR1 reads SNHLY; CDR2 reads FYNNEI. The CDR3 sequence is 13 residues long. V was pared by 4 bases and J by 7 bases, with 14 bases between. From the 5' RACE reads, TCRdb called clonotypes with MiXCR, one entry per CDR3 protein. This sample has tens of thousands of distinct CDR3 sequences, with over 20% found just once. Unsorted libraries were prepared from 2 million PBMCs that had been stored at -80 C. The sample consisted of PBMCs. J is TRBJ2-7 and V is TRBV2; D unclear. This TCR came from a woman aged 65 to 85 in good health. The CDR3 nucleotides read TGTGCCAGCAGTGGTCCGGACCAAGGGGAGCAGTACTTC. Its translation is CASSGPDQGEQYF. Looking up the rest from reference TRBV2 and TRBJ2-7 gives the full variable domain: EPEVTQTPSHQVTQMGQEVILRCVPISNHLYFYWYRQILGQKVEFLVSFYNNEISEKSEIFDDQFSVERPDGSNFTLKIRSTKLEDSAMYFCASSGPDQGEQYFGPGTRLTVT.